Shown below are 14 T cell receptor beta chains from a single sample sequenced in a study of T cells expressing NK-cell markers. TCRdb derives one entry per CDR3 protein from the 5' RACE reads, leaving out DNA. The listing contains fewer than 300,000 distinct CDR3 sequences. Sequenced input: blood T cells: a sorted CD56 or NKG2C T cell subset, CD4+ or CD8+ T cells, or bulk PBMC T cells (not recorded which). These receptor sequences come from a woman aged 18-69 years in good health.

The J gene is TRBJ1-3, the V gene TRBV7-9; lacking DNA, the TRBD1 call made by TCRdb goes unchecked. Germline V gives CDR1 SEHNR, CDR2 FQNEAQ (reference sequence). This CDR3 region has 11 residues. The CDR3 region is CAPGRVNTIYF.

The rearrangement uses TRBV11-1 and TRBJ1-1. The CDR3 covers 13 residues. Germline V gene data show CDR1 as SGHAT and CDR2 as FQDESV (reference sequence). CDR3 sequence reads: CASSLQTNTEAFF. The variable domain in full, completed from reference TRBV11-1 and TRBJ1-1, reads EAEVAQSPRYKITEKSQAVAFWCDPISGHATLYWYRQILGQGPELLVQFQDESVVDDSQLPKDRFSAERLKGVDSTLKIQPAELGDSAMYLCASSLQTNTEAFFGQGTRLTVV.

The chain couples TRBV3-1 to TRBJ1-2. The CDR3 consists of 13 residues. CDR1 is LGHDT, CDR2 YNNKEL, per germline (reference sequence). CDR3 sequence reads: CASSQLLAFGYTF.

The CDR3 sequence: CASSTSRGDYEQYF. V usage is TRBV5-1 and J usage is TRBJ2-7; TCRdb returns TRBD1, unconfirmable since there is no DNA. CDR1 SGHRS and CDR2 YFSETQ come from the germline V gene. This CDR3 has 14 residues.

The chain carries TRBV21-1 and TRBJ2-3; TCRdb outputs TRBD2, but without DNA this stays unchecked. TRBV21-1 has pseudogene status. The CDR3 is made up of 17 amino acids. The CDR3 sequence: CASSSPGTLVGTDTQYF.

This chain connects TRBV24-1 to TRBJ2-3; TCRdb's D call, TRBD1, is unchecked because there is no DNA. Germline V gene data show CDR1 as KGHDR and CDR2 as SFDVKD. The CDR3 length is 17 residues. The CDR3 spells CATSDPLGRGTTDTQYF.

V is TRBV12-3 or TRBV12-4 and J is TRBJ2-5. The length of the CDR3 is 12 residues. This CDR3 is CASMRDQETQYF.

The CDR3 region is CSARDWSGTNEKLFF. The chain joins TRBV20-1 to TRBJ1-4. CDR3 length equals 15 residues. Germline V CDR1 and CDR2: DFQATT, SNEGSKA (reference sequence).

V gene TRBV20-1 combines with J gene TRBJ2-7. The V gene's germline CDR1 is DFQATT and CDR2 SNEGSKA (reference sequence). The CDR3 has 13 residues. Here the CDR3 reads CSEVARPPYEQYF.

The chain employs TRBV5-1 and TRBJ2-5; TCRdb's D call, TRBD1, is unchecked because there is no DNA. Germline CDR1 and CDR2: SGHRS and YFSETQ. The CDR3 consists of 16 residues. This chain's CDR3 is CASSLGARGVLKTQYF.

The chain joins TRBV29-1 to TRBJ2-5; with no DNA, the TCRdb D assignment of TRBD1 cannot be verified. The CDR3 covers 12 residues. Germline V gene lookup returns CDR1 SQVTM and CDR2 ANQGSEA. The CDR3 is CSVEVGGETQYF.

The chain joins TRBV7-9 to TRBJ1-6; TCRdb reports TRBD1, a call that lacks DNA to check it against. The CDR3 contains 15 residues. Germline values: CDR1 SEHNR, CDR2 FQNEAQ (reference sequence). CDR3 loop: CASSAEGTYNSPLHF.

V usage is TRBV20-1 and J usage is TRBJ2-5; TCRdb outputs TRBD2, but without DNA this stays unchecked. Germline loops: CDR1 DFQATT, CDR2 SNEGSKA (reference sequence). This CDR3 comprises 16 residues. The chain's CDR3 is CSAPGLAGAAGETQYF.

The rearrangement joins TRBV7-3 to TRBJ2-5; TCRdb returns TRBD2, unconfirmable since there is no DNA. Germline loops: CDR1 SGHTA, CDR2 FQGTGA. CDR3 length: 16 residues. The CDR3 loop reads CASSSRTSGGQETQYF.